The 10 T cell receptor beta chains below all came from one sample that was sequenced in a study of blood T cells in healthy people across ages. Combining a sample-barcoded 5' primer with a J-beta primer mix, a second PCR ran for roughly 7 to 12 cycles. A single record per CDR3 protein comes from TCRdb applying MiXCR to the 5' RACE reads. The sample lists approximately 900,000 distinct CDR3 sequences, about 48% seen once, with 10% to 15% in the top ten. Sample: blood. The origin of the receptors is a man aged 25-40 years in good health.

The V gene is TRBV4-1, the J gene TRBJ2-7, with 10 bases lining up with TRBD2. Germline values: CDR1 MGHRA, CDR2 YSYEKL. Trimming at V came to 3 bases and at J to 1 base, leaving 6 bases not matched to a gene. This CDR3 has 16 residues. The CDR3 nucleotides are TGCGCCAGCAGCCAGGCTAGCGGGGGATCTTCCTACGAGCAGTACTTC. Translating gives CASSQASGGSSYEQYF.

CDR3 bases: TGTGCCAGCAGCCCCCCCGGGGGACAGGGGCTAATCCTCACAGATACGCAGTATTTT. This codes for CASSPPGGQGLILTDTQYF. The chain has TRBV12-3 or TRBV12-4 and TRBJ2-3; TRBD1 agrees at 10 bases. Trimming removed 6 bases from V and 2 bases from J; junction bases left unmatched: 17. This CDR3 has 19 residues.

V is TRBV28 and J is TRBJ1-6; D gene unclear. The V end was cut by 6 bases, the J end by 9 bases, with 6 bases between. CDR3 length equals 11 residues. The germline gives CDR1 MDHEN, CDR2 SYDVKM. The CDR3 DNA sequence: TGTGCCAGCAGCGGAATTTCACCCCTCCACTTT. This encodes CASSGISPLHF.

Details on this clonotype: Germline and junction disagree at one end, which may indicate a read error. This sequence joins TRBV10-3 and TRBJ2-3; D remains ambiguous. The CDR3 contains 12 residues. Looked up from germline, CDR1 is ENHRY and CDR2 is SYGVKD. For the CDR3, the DNA is TGTGCCATCAGGGAGTCTACAGATACGCAGTATTTT. It is translated as CAIRESTDTQYF.

The chain is built from TRBV10-3 and TRBJ1-5; maybe TRBD1 (6 bases). CDR1 ENHRY and CDR2 SYGVKD come from the germline V gene. V lost 4 bases to trimming and J lost 6 bases, with 13 bases between them. CDR3 length: 14 residues. The CDR3: CAISGTVQSQPQHF. The CDR3 DNA reads TGTGCCATCAGTGGGACAGTCCAGAGTCAGCCCCAGCATTTT.

The CDR3 is CSAGTEQETQYF. The CDR3 DNA sequence: TGCAGTGCCGGGACCGAGCAAGAGACCCAGTACTTC. The chain carries TRBV20-1 and TRBJ2-5, with D perhaps matching TRBD1 or TRBD2 (5 bases each). Per the germline V gene, CDR1 is DFQATT and CDR2 is SNEGSKA (reference sequence). V dropped 6 bases and J dropped 2 bases, with 10 bases sitting between them. This CDR3 spans 12 amino acids.

This clonotype showed up many times. This chain uses TRBV20-1 with TRBJ2-4; 14 nucleotides match TRBD2. Germline CDR1 DFQATT, CDR2 SNEGSKA (reference sequence). The CDR3 totals 14 residues. Trimming at V came to 6 bases and at J to 6 bases, leaving 4 bases not matched to a gene. The CDR3 region has the DNA TGCAGTGCGCCGACTAGCGGGGGGGGAAACATTCAGTACTTC. Its translation is CSAPTSGGGNIQYF.

The gene calls are TRBV28 and TRBJ1-2; D possibly corresponds to TRBD1 (6 bases). Germline V lookup: CDR1 MDHEN, CDR2 SYDVKM. CDR3 length: 14 amino acids. V was pared by 6 bases and J by 4 bases, with 15 bases between. DNA of the CDR3: TGTGCCAGCAGATACTACAGGGATGGCTATGGCTACACCTTC. Protein: CASRYYRDGYGYTF.

The genes are TRBV4-1 and TRBJ1-4; D remains unclear. V lost 2 bases and J lost 4, with 5 bases in between. There are 13 residues in the CDR3. Looked up from germline, CDR1 is MGHRA and CDR2 is YSYEKL. The CDR3 DNA is TGCGCCAGCAGCCAATTCCTTAATGAAAAACTGTTTTTT. This translates into CASSQFLNEKLFF.

J is TRBJ2-5 and V is TRBV7-9; D uncertain. Deletions cut 1 base from V and 2 bases from J, with 8 bases between. The germline CDR1 and CDR2 sequences are SEHNR and FQNEAQ (reference sequence). CDR3 length: 14 residues. CDR3 region: CASSLVFQQETQYF. The DNA of the CDR3 is TGTGCCAGCAGCTTAGTATTTCAGCAAGAGACCCAGTACTTC.